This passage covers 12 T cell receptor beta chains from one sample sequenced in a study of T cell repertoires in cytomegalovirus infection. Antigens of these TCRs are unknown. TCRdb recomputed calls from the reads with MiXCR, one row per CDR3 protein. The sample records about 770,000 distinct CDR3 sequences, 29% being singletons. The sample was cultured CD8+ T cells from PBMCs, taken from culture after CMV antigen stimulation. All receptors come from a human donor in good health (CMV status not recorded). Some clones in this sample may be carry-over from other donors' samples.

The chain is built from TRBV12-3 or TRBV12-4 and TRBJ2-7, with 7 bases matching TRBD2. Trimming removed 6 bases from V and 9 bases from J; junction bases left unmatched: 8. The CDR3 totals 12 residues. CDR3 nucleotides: TGTGCCAGCAGCCCCGGACTAGGAGGGCAGTACGTC. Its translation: CASSPGLGGQYV.

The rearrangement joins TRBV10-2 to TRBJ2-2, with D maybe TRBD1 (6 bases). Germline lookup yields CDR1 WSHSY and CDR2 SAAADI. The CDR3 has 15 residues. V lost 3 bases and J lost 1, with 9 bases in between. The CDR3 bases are TGCGCCAGCAGTGACCACAGGGAGAACACCGGGGAGCTGTTTTTT. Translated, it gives CASSDHRENTGELFF.

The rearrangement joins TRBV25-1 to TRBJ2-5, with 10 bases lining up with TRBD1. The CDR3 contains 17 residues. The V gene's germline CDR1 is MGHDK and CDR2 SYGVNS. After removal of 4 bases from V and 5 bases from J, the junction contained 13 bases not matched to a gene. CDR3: CASSGAWDRGGEETQYF. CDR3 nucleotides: TGTGCCAGCAGTGGGGCCTGGGACAGGGGAGGAGAGGAGACCCAGTACTTC.

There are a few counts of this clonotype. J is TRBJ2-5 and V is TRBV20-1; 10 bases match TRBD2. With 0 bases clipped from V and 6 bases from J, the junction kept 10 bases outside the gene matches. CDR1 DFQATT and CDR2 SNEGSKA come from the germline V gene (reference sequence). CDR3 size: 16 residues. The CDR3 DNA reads TGCAGTGCTAGAGAAGCTGGTAGTAGCGGGGGGAAGACCCAGTACTTC. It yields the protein CSAREAGSSGGKTQYF.

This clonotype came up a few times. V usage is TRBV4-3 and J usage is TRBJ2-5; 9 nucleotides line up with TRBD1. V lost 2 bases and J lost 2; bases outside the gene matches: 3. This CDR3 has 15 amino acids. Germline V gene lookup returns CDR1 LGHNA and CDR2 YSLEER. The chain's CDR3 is CASSQNRGRQETQYF. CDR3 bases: TGCGCCAGCAGCCAAAACAGGGGGCGGCAAGAGACCCAGTACTTC.

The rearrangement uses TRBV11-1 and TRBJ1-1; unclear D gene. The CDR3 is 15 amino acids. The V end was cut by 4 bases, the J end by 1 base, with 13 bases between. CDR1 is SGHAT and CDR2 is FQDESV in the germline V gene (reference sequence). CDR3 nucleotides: TGTGCCAGCAGCTACCTCAACGCCGGGAACACTGAAGCTTTCTTT. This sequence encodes CASSYLNAGNTEAFF.

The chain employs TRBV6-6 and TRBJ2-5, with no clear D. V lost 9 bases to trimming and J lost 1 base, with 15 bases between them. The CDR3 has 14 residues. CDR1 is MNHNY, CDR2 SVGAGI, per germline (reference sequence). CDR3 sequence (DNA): TGTGCCAGTGCCTCCTTCCGGGCCCAAGAGACCCAGTACTTC. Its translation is CASASFRAQETQYF.

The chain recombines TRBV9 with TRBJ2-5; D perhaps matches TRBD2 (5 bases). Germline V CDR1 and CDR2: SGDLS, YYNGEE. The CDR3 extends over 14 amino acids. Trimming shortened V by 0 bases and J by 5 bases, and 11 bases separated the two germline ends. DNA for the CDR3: TGTGCCAGCAGCGTAGATCAAGGCGGGGAGACCCAGTACTTC. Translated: CASSVDQGGETQYF. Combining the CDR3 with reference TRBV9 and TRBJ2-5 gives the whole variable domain DSGVTQTPKHLITATGQRVTLRCSPRSGDLSVYWYQQSLDQGLQFLIQYYNGEERAKGNILERFSAQQFPDLHSELNLSSLELGDSALYFCASSVDQGGETQYFGPGTRLLVL.

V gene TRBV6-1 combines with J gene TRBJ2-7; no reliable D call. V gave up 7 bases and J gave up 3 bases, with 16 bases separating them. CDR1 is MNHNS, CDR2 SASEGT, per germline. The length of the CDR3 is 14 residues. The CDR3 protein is CASNPAGLSYEQYV. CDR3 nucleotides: TGTGCCAGCAACCCCGCCGGGTTGAGCTACGAGCAGTACGTC.

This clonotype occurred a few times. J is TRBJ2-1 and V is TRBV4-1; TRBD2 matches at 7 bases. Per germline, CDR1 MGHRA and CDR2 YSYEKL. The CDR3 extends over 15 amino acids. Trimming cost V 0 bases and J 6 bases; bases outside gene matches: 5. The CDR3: CASSQDKTSFNEQFF. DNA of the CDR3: TGCGCCAGCAGCCAAGATAAGACTAGCTTCAATGAGCAGTTCTTC.

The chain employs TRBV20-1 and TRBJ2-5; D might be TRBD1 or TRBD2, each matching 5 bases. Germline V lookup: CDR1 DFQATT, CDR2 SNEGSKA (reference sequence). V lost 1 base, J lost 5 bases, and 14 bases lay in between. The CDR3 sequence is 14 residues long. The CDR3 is CSARVRRDLETQYF. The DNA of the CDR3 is TGCAGTGCTAGAGTTCGCCGGGACCTGGAGACCCAGTACTTC.

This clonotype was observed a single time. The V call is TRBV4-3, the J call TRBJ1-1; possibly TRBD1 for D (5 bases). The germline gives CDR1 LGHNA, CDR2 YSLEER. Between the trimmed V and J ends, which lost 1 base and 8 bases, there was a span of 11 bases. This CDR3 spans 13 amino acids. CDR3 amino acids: CASSQGLGGEAFF. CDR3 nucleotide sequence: TGCGCCAGCAGCCAAGGCTTGGGGGGGGAAGCTTTCTTT.